A selection of T cell receptor beta chains follows, all from one sample in a study of blood T cell repertoires in COVID-19. Sequencing used immunoSEQ multiplex PCR; TCRdb keeps in-frame clones, though not all of them. The sample has a few hundred thousand clones, about four fifths seen once. The sample consisted of PBMCs or T cells enriched from blood (not recorded which). The origin of the receptors is a middle-aged man who had been exposed to COVID-19. Each CDR3 is given with its conserved first and last residue. Only part of the rows carry a size: once, few, many, or a class if the clone is expanded.

v_gene	abundance	j_gene	len	CDR3aa
TRBV18	NA	TRBJ1-6	16	CASSPESRTGWSPLHF
TRBV5-1	NA	TRBJ2-5	15	CASSLLGGGSETQYF
TRBV2	NA	TRBJ2-1	12	CASSEAGGTKFF
TRBV6-5	NA	TRBJ1-4	15	CASSKPGQGREKLFF
TRBV15	NA	TRBJ1-5	14	CATSRGADNQPQHF
TRBV5-6	NA	TRBJ2-7	15	CASSWGLAGDYEQYF
TRBV6-6	NA	TRBJ2-7	16	CASSPGLGVSSYEQYF
TRBV24-1	NA	TRBJ1-1	13	CATSEAGDTEAFF
TRBV2	many	TRBJ2-5	15	CASSDTSRGGETQYF
TRBV9	NA	TRBJ2-5	15	CASSVGGTGGETQYF
TRBV29-1	NA	TRBJ2-7	14	CSVDGASGSYEQYF
TRBV12-5	NA	TRBJ2-7	17	CASGLPCGVKGLYEQYF
TRBV19	NA	TRBJ1-1	14	CASSFSGEGTEAFF
TRBV19	NA	TRBJ2-7	14	CASSIGPGAYEQYF
TRBV10-3	NA	TRBJ2-7	14	CAISAGQGTYEQYF
TRBV19	NA	TRBJ2-6	15	CASSMRAAGANVLTF
TRBV15	NA	TRBJ1-6	16	CATSREGRRDNSPLHF
TRBV7-2	few	TRBJ2-1	12	CASSLGGSEQFF
TRBV7-8	NA	TRBJ1-1	17	CASSLAQGTALNTEAFF
TRBV4-1	NA	TRBJ2-7	15	CASSPELEGLYEQYF
TRBV18	once	TRBJ1-2	15	CASSPLERVGNGYTF
TRBV27	NA	TRBJ2-7	17	CASSSPLLAGPSYEQYF
TRBV19	NA	TRBJ2-1	16	CASNPGAGGPSYEQFF
TRBV9	NA	TRBJ2-2	13	CASSVLIAGELFF
TRBV5-1	NA	TRBJ2-7	16	CASSPGGGTGVYEQYF
TRBV6-5	NA	TRBJ2-7	13	CASLDRGSYEQYF
TRBV2	NA	TRBJ2-5	14	CASLAGGPGETQYF
TRBV9	NA	TRBJ2-2	15	CASSVGMESTGELFF
TRBV14	NA	TRBJ2-1	14	CASSQLSGRDEQFF
TRBV7-9	NA	TRBJ1-3	15	CASEKIGQGRNTIYF
TRBV4-1	NA	TRBJ2-5	15	CASSYNYASGETQYF
TRBV7-9	NA	TRBJ1-2	13	CASSLAGANGYTF
TRBV19	NA	TRBJ2-3	15	CASMGSQGGTDTQYF
TRBV12-3/TRBV12-4	NA	TRBJ1-2	13	CASTSTGGHGYTF
TRBV12-3/TRBV12-4	NA	TRBJ2-1	13	CASSFASYNEQFF
TRBV2	NA	TRBJ1-2	14	CASSVMGQNYGYTF
TRBV10-1	NA	TRBJ1-3	14	CASSEQGSWNTIYF
TRBV7-9	NA	TRBJ2-5	13	CASTPSSGETQYF
TRBV18	NA	TRBJ2-1	14	CASSPRPLGDEQFF
TRBV3-1/TRBV3-2	NA	TRBJ2-1	13	CASSHGGLDEQFF
TRBV12-5	NA	TRBJ2-2	15	CASGLGTENTGELFF
TRBV11-3	NA	TRBJ2-1	17	CASSFEGLAGSGNEQFF
TRBV6-1	NA	TRBJ2-1	16	CASSEVRTSGSHEQFF
TRBV5-4	once	TRBJ2-3	15	CASSLGGTTTDTQYF
TRBV14	few	TRBJ2-7	13	CASSRAGDYEQYF
TRBV7-8	NA	TRBJ1-2	12	CASSLVPYGYTF
TRBV7-3	NA	TRBJ2-2	13	CASRAGITGELFF
TRBV11-3	NA	TRBJ2-1	15	CASSAPGAAYNEQFF
TRBV7-9	NA	TRBJ2-7	16	CASSLVSGLAGVEQYF
TRBV2	NA	TRBJ1-4	15	CASRMEVATNEKLFF
TRBV5-6	NA	TRBJ2-5	16	CASSGGLAAGQETQYF
TRBV7-2	once	TRBJ2-5	15	CASSPQGGPQETQYF
TRBV24-1	NA	TRBJ1-5	15	CATSDAPVGGSPQHF
TRBV18	few	TRBJ1-3	16	CASSPPRTGGANTIYF
TRBV19	once	TRBJ1-5	12	CASSIGGQPQHF